This is a list of T cell receptor beta chains from one sample in a study of vaccination and CD4 T cells after COVID-19. TCRdb used MiXCR to reprocess the PCR reads, holding one entry per CDR3 protein. Of about 15,000 distinct CDR3 sequences in the sample, 69% were seen once. The sequences come from CD4+ T cells from blood, collected after SARS-CoV-2 vaccination. The receptors derive from a human donor who had recovered from COVID-19. Each CDR3 is given without its conserved first and last residue.

J: TRBJ1-5
V: TRBV6-1
CDR3: ASSGQGAAQPQH

J: TRBJ1-6
V: TRBV19
CDR3: ASSIGVFGNSPLH

J: TRBJ2-7
V: TRBV25-1
CDR3: ASSPANRGSYEQY

J: TRBJ1-5
V: TRBV7-2
CDR3: ASSPRNQPQH

J: TRBJ2-3
V: TRBV19
CDR3: ASSPTSSTDTQY

J: TRBJ2-5
V: TRBV7-7
CDR3: ASSFRRLETQY

J: TRBJ2-5
V: TRBV15
CDR3: ATSRGIETQY

J: TRBJ2-2
V: TRBV19
CDR3: ASSMPRTRNTGELF

J: TRBJ2-3
V: TRBV27
CDR3: ASSPPGRRGDTQY

J: TRBJ1-1
V: TRBV7-3
CDR3: ASSVRGDTEAF

J: TRBJ2-1
V: TRBV7-8
CDR3: ASSAGTSGSHEQF

J: TRBJ1-1
V: TRBV19
CDR3: ASRIRGGNTEAF

J: TRBJ1-1
V: TRBV12-3/TRBV12-4
CDR3: ASSFLQGGRAF

J: TRBJ1-1
V: TRBV5-1
CDR3: ASSLEQRNTEAF

J: TRBJ1-2
V: TRBV7-8
CDR3: ASSSYKDYGYT

J: TRBJ1-1
V: TRBV20-1
CDR3: SASGTGKAF

J: TRBJ2-3
V: TRBV20-1
CDR3: SPGKGVTDTQY

J: TRBJ1-5
V: TRBV20-1
CDR3: SASLGQPQH

J: TRBJ1-1
V: TRBV6-5
CDR3: ASSYGQNTEAF

J: TRBJ2-2
V: TRBV2
CDR3: AGTGQGRSGELF

J: TRBJ2-5
V: TRBV10-3
CDR3: AISYTPGQSQETQY

J: TRBJ1-5
V: TRBV7-8
CDR3: ASSSLNQPQH

J: TRBJ2-5
V: TRBV20-1
CDR3: SARDPAVLGTQY

J: TRBJ2-1
V: TRBV2
CDR3: ASKAGVTYNEQF

J: TRBJ2-2
V: TRBV20-1
CDR3: SVIEANTGELF

J: TRBJ1-6
V: TRBV5-1
CDR3: ASRATPAENSPLH

J: TRBJ1-2
V: TRBV12-3/TRBV12-4
CDR3: ASSFSGNGYT

J: TRBJ2-5
V: TRBV2
CDR3: ASSFESQETQY